This TCR beta chain emerged from a study of OX40 agonist ivuxolimab in advanced cancers. Profiling relied on immunoSEQ multiplex PCR, and the TCRdb table lists in-frame clones only, not all of them. Found here are some 67,000 clones, about 80% of them singletons; the top ten hold 5.5%. Trimming took 0 bases from V and 5 from J, leaving 20 bases between them. The CDR3 length is 17 residues. Germline V gene data show CDR1 as SGDLS and CDR2 as YYNGEE. This clonotype was obtained from an adult with an advanced solid tumor such as melanoma, head and neck, liver or kidney cancer. The sequences come from CD4+ or CD8+ T cells sorted from blood, collected in a trial of the OX40 agonist ivuxolimab. The chain uses TRBV9 and TRBJ1-1; D is undetermined. In DNA, the CDR3 is TGTGCCAGCAGCGTAGAAGGTAGATATTGGGCCTTAACTGAAGCTTTCTTT. It encodes CASSVEGRYWALTEAFF.